This T cell receptor (beta chain) was observed in a study of sequential checkpoint blockade in melanoma (dated by TCRdb to the late 2010s). Regarding the research as a whole: Using 1:1 randomization, the trial assigned patients either to first-line nivolumab followed by ipilimumab (arm A) or to ipilimumab followed by nivolumab (arm B). Maintenance nivolumab was given following each of the two trial sequences. DNA from more than 75 melanoma tumor samples collected before treatment underwent TCRbeta immunosequencing. For approximately 20 patients, matched tumor biopsies were obtained before treatment and at week 13, following single-agent nivolumab (arm A) or ipilimumab (arm B). Approximately 80% of the matched pre- and post-treatment tumor biopsy pairs came from the same lesion. Broader findings and caveats from the paper: In the nivolumab-first arm (arm A), an association was found between pretreatment tumor TIL clonality and response (P = .04). Small sample sizes and reduced statistical power limited the within-arm analyses of tumor T-cell fraction. Validation of the response-prediction model combining TCR metrics and mutation burden is needed in larger, independent patient cohorts. Clinical benefit was about 30 times more likely to be achieved by patients whose tumor T-cell fraction and clonality increased by week 13. Tumor T-cell fraction and clonality were correlated with PD-L1 staining and CD8+ T-cell counts, but not with mutational load.

This clone was seen more than once but under ten times. Its antigen is unknown. The input lacks base qualities; no much larger clone sits a single base away. Taken with the paper, the label for treatment or condition translates to: randomized to nivolumab then ipilimumab (arm A) or the reverse (arm B). Prior DNA-damaging chemotherapy had not been received by any trial patient. CheckMate 064, a randomized, open-label phase II trial of sequential checkpoint blockade, was the source of the samples, all of which came from patients with melanoma. Genomic DNA from formalin-fixed paraffin-embedded (FFPE) tissue samples served as the input for tumor TCR sequencing. Taken from cysteine to phenylalanine, the CDR3 has 16 residues. Just CDR3 DNA is preserved here, 48 bases in frame from base 1. V is reduced by 2 bases and J by 1 base, leaving a spacing of 11 bases between them. Looking up the germline V gene yields CDR1 MDHEN and CDR2 SYDVKM.

TCRbeta CDR3 regions were immunosequenced from genomic DNA with the immunoSEQ Assay. Before high-throughput sequencing, the genomic DNA was amplified using bias-controlled multiplex PCR. The paper's data handling went like this. To quantify the absolute abundance of each unique TCRbeta CDR3 region, the sequences were collapsed and filtered. Clonality was defined as 1 minus Pielou's evenness and was calculated using productive rearrangements only. Tumor T-cell fraction was calculated by normalizing TCRbeta template counts to the amount of usable DNA, which was estimated from several housekeeping genes. A previously published method was used to identify clones with significantly greater frequencies in on-treatment samples than in baseline samples. Drawn from immuneACCESS, this table holds only the in-frame rearrangements with V and J called that TCRdb kept. Clones are partly lost; checked studies trace under half to an unresolved V gene and leave the rest unexplained. That table supplies the V and J calls and clone size; D and trimming were determined from the DNA. The sample table records approximately 2,300 clones; 20% to 25% of these occur just once. Jointly, the top ten make up under 20% of the sample.

This receptor was identified in a human donor with melanoma. The chain was built from TRBV28 and TRBJ2-2, with the D gene uncertain. The sequences come from tumor tissue (inferred from file names), collected from a patient given nivolumab and ipilimumab in sequence. This receptor carries the CDR3 CASSLTLVGNTGELFF. The DNA sequence is given as TGTGCCAGCAGTTTAACTTTAGTGGGGAACACCGGGGAGCTGTTTTTT.